This T cell receptor beta chain appears in the sequencing data of a study of T cells in Graves' hyperthyroidism and ophthalmopathy. Turning to the study itself: At initial diagnosis, before any treatment had begun, peripheral blood was obtained.

Losses at the gene ends were 5 bases for V and 7 bases for J; bases not matched to a gene: 4. This CDR3 region has 13 residues. Germline CDR1 and CDR2: SGHAT and FQNNGV. It was RNA transcripts that yielded the amplified TCR beta CDR3 regions. HTBI primers drove first-round RT-PCR of the TCR CDR3. Each CDR3 protein is one row after TCRdb ran MiXCR on the multiplex PCR reads. The profile shows around 300,000 distinct CDR3 sequences, approximately 14% of them singletons. A lack of ophthalmopathy progression within 18 months defined stable Graves' hyperthyroidism. Participants, patients aged 18 to 65, had newly diagnosed hyperthyroidism with a duration under 2 months. Thyroid ultrasound and orbital computed tomography, with clinical symptoms and serum thyroxine and TRAb, informed diagnoses.

This rearrangement joins TRBV11-2 to TRBJ2-5; 10 nucleotides line up with TRBD1. Sequencing was done on a sample of blood. This TCR derives from a woman aged 40 to 49 with Graves' hyperthyroidism. CDR3 bases: TGTGCCAGCAGCAGGACAGGGGGAGGGACCCAGTACTTC. Translating gives CASSRTGGGTQYF.